A selection of T cell receptor beta chains follows, all from one sample in a study of blood T cell repertoires in COVID-19. Profiled with immunoSEQ multiplex PCR; TCRdb holds only in-frame clones, not every one. The table includes roughly 200,000 clones, 89% detected once. Input material: peripheral blood. The source is a man in his forties with acute or convalescent COVID-19. CDR3s include the opening cysteine and the closing phenylalanine or tryptophan. The D gene is left open where the match is weak. Clone size, where shown, is once, few, many, or a class for clones that have expanded.

TRBJ1-5,TRBV6-5,14,NA,once,CASSQPPWTYLEHF,TGTGCCAGCAGTCAACCCCCGTGGACATATTTAGAGCATTTT
TRBJ2-1,TRBV10-2,15,NA,once,CASTKRTGSDNEQFF,TGCGCCAGCACCAAGAGAACGGGAAGTGACAATGAGCAGTTCTTC
TRBJ2-1,TRBV11-2,17,TRBD2,NA,CASSLLSGGTNYNEQFF,TGTGCCAGCAGCTTACTTAGCGGGGGGACCAACTACAATGAGCAGTTCTTC
TRBJ1-2,TRBV12-3/TRBV12-4,11,NA,NA,CASRHRDGYTF,TGTGCCAGCAGGCACAGGGATGGCTACACCTTC
TRBJ1-1,TRBV11-2,16,TRBD1,once,CASSLRPGGRDTEAFF,TGTGCCAGCAGCCTAAGACCAGGGGGCCGGGACACTGAAGCTTTCTTT
TRBJ2-3,TRBV11-2,14,NA,NA,CASSGVTGTDTQYF,TGTGCCAGCAGCGGAGTTACGGGCACAGATACGCAGTATTTT
TRBJ2-7,TRBV4-2,17,TRBD2,NA,CASSRTETSGGAYEQYF,TGTGCCAGCAGCCGCACAGAGACTAGCGGGGGGGCCTACGAGCAGTACTTC
TRBJ2-1,TRBV11-2,15,TRBD2,NA,CASSEGLAGSSEQFF,TGTGCCAGCAGCGAGGGACTAGCGGGTAGCTCTGAGCAGTTCTTC
TRBJ2-3,TRBV18,16,TRBD2,NA,CASSRLAGGYTDTQYF,TGTGCCAGCTCACGATTAGCGGGGGGCTACACAGATACGCAGTATTTT
TRBJ2-1,TRBV7-9,15,TRBD2,once,CASSSTSGGYNEQFF,TGTGCCAGCAGCTCCACTAGCGGGGGGTACAATGAGCAGTTCTTC
TRBJ1-1,TRBV9,14,NA,NA,CASSVINRATEAFF,TGTGCCAGCAGCGTGATCAACAGGGCCACTGAAGCTTTCTTT
TRBJ2-7,TRBV10-2,13,NA,NA,CASSPGISYEQYF,TGCGCCAGCAGTCCCGGGATTTCCTACGAGCAGTACTTC
TRBJ1-2,TRBV7-2,14,TRBD1,NA,CASSLGQGPYGYTF,TGTGCCAGCAGCTTAGGACAGGGTCCCTATGGCTACACCTTC
TRBJ2-1,TRBV18,16,NA,NA,CASSPRDRSSYNEQFF,TGTGCCAGCTCACCAAGAGACAGGTCCTCCTACAATGAGCAGTTCTTC
TRBJ2-1,TRBV15,15,NA,NA,CATGRSLASYNEQFF,TGTGCCACTGGGCGGAGTCTAGCGAGCTACAATGAGCAGTTCTTC
TRBJ1-5,TRBV7-9,12,NA,NA,CASSRVDQPQHF,TGTGCCAGCAGCCGGGTCGACCAGCCCCAGCATTTT
TRBJ2-7,TRBV6-6,16,TRBD2,once,CASRTGTSGGVYEQYF,TGTGCCAGCAGAACTGGGACTAGCGGGGGGGTTTACGAGCAGTACTTC
TRBJ2-7,TRBV11-3,15,TRBD1,NA,CASSLGQGRSYEQYF,TGTGCCAGCAGCTTAGGACAGGGGAGGTCCTACGAGCAGTACTTC
TRBJ2-6,TRBV13,15,NA,NA,CASRIRGSGANVLTF,TGTGCCAGCAGAATAAGGGGGTCTGGGGCCAACGTCCTGACTTTC